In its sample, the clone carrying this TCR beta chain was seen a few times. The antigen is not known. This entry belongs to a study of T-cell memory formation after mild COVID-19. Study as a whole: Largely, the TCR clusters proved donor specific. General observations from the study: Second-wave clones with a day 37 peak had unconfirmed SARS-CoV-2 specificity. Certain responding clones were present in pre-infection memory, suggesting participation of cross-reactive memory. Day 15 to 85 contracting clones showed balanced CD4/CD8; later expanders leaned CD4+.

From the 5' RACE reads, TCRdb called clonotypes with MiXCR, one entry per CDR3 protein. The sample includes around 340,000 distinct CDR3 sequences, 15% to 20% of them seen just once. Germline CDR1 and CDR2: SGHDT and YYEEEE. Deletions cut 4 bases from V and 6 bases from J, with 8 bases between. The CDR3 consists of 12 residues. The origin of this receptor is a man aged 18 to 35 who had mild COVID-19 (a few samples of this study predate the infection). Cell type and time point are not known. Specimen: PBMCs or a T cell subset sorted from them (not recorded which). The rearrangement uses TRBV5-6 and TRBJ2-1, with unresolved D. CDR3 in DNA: TGTGCCAGCAGCCCCCCTACCAATGAGCAGTTCTTC. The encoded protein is CASSPPTNEQFF.